This T cell receptor beta chain was captured by sequencing in a study of chemoradiotherapy in HPV16-positive cancers. Study context: Functional T-cell assays on a couple of HPV16-positive patients' cells defined candidate HPV-specific clones and common TCR motifs. Notes on the study in general: The functional HPV-specific definition rests on just a couple of HPV16-positive patients.

This clone was counted a few times. Its antigen is undetermined. The protocol was immunoSEQ multiplex PCR, while the TCRdb copy is restricted to in-frame clones and leaves out a portion. The table has about 5,900 clones, 55% to 80% seen once. This material was collected from a patient who underwent chemoradiotherapy. The TCR sequence derives from a human donor with HPV-associated anogenital cancer.

CDR3 loop: CASSLALAGGYEQYF. CDR3 in DNA: TGTGCCAGCAGCTTAGCCCTAGCAGGGGGCTACGAGCAGTACTTC. V gene TRBV7-6 combines with J gene TRBJ2-7; 7 bases agree with TRBD1. V was clipped by 0 bases and J by 3 bases; unmatched bases: 5. Germline V gene sequence: CDR1 SGHVS, CDR2 FNYEAQ. This CDR3 comprises 15 residues.